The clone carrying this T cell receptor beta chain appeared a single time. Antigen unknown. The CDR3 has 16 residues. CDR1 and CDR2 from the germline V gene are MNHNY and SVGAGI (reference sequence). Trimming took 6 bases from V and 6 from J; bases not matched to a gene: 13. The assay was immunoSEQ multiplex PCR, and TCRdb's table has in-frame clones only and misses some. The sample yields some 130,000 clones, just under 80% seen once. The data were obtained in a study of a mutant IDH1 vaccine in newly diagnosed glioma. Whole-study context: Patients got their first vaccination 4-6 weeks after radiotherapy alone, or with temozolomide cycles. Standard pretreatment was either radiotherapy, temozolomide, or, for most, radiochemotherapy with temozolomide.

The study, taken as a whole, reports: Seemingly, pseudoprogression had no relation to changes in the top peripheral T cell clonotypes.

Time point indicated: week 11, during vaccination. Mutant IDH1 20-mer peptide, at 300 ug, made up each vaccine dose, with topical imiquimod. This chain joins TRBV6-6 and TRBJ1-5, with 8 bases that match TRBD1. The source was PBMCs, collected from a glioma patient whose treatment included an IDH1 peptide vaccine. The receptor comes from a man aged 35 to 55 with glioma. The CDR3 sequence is CASRPWTGRGPQPQHF. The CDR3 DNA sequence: TGTGCCAGCAGACCTTGGACAGGGAGAGGCCCTCAGCCCCAGCATTTT.